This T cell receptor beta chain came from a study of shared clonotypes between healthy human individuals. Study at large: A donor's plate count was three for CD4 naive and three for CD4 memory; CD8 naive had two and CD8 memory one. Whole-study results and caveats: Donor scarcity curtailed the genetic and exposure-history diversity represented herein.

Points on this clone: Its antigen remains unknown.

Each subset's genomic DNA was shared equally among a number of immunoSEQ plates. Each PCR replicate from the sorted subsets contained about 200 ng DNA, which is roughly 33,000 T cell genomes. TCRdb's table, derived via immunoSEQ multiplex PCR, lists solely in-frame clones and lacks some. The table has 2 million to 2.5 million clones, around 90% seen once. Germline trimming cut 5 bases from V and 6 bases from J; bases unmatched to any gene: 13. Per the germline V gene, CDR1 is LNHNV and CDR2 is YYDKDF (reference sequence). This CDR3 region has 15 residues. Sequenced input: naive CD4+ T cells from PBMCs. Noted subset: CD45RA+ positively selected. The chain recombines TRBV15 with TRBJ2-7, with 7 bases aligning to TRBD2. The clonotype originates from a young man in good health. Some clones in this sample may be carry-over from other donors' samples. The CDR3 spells CATSFGTTWGGEQYF. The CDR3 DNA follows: TGTGCCACCAGCTTTGGCACAACATGGGGGGGCGAGCAGTACTTC.